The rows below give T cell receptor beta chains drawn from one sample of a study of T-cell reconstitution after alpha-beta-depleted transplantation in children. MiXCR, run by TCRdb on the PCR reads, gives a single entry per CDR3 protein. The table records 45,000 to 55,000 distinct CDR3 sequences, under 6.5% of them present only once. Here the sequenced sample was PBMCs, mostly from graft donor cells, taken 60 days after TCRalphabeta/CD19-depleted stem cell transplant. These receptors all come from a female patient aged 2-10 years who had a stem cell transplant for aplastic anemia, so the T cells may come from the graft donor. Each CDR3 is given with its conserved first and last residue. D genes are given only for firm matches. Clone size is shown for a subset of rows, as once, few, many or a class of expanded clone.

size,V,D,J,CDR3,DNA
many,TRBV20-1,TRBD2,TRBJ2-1,CSLGLAFSGGIRNEQFF,TGCAGTCTAGGACTAGCGTTCTCCGGGGGCATTCGTAATGAGCAGTTCTTC
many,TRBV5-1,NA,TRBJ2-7,CASSLRDFGVEQYF,TGCGCCAGCAGCTTGAGGGACTTTGGGGTGGAGCAGTACTTC
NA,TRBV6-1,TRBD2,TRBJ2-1,CASSGGGRRGEQFF,TGTGCCAGCAGTGGGGGGGGGAGGAGAGGGGAGCAGTTCTTC
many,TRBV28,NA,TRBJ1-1,CASSILEQFPGAEAFF,TGTGCCAGCAGTATACTAGAACAGTTCCCGGGCGCTGAAGCTTTCTTT
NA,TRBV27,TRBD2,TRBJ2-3,CASSPQDILSQLAGVNTDTQYF,TGTGCCAGCAGTCCTCAGGATATATTATCCCAATTAGCGGGAGTGAACACAGATACGCAGTATTTT
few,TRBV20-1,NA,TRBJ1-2,CSATIERGIYGYTF,TGCAGTGCTACCATAGAAAGGGGCATCTATGGCTACACCTTC
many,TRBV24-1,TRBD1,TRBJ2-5,CATSDPDRGQETQYF,TGTGCCACCAGTGACCCTGACAGGGGGCAAGAGACCCAGTACTTC
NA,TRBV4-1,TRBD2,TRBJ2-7,CASSLAGPPSYEQYF,TGCGCCAGCAGCCTAGCGGGCCCACCTTCCTACGAGCAGTACTTC
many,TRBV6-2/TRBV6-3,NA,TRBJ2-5,CASSPRQRTETQYF,TGTGCCAGCAGCCCACGACAGAGGACAGAGACCCAGTACTTC
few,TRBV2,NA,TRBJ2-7,CASSERQVLSYEQYF,TGTGCCAGCAGTGAAAGACAGGTCCTCTCCTACGAGCAGTACTTC
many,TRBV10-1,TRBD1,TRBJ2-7,CASSDSGTGSYEQYF,TGCGCCAGCAGTGACTCCGGGACAGGGAGCTACGAGCAGTACTTC
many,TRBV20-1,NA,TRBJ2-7,CSAPRSSSYEQYF,TGCAGTGCTCCCCGAAGCAGCTCCTACGAGCAGTACTTC
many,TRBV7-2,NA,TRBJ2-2,CASSLNRRTGELFF,TGTGCCAGCAGCTTAAACCGGAGAACCGGGGAGCTGTTTTTT
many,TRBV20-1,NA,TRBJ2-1,CSARYRATYNEQFF,TGCAGTGCTAGATACAGGGCAACTTACAATGAGCAGTTCTTC
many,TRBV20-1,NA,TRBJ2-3,CRRVIGQGLTDTQYF,TGCAGGCGGGTGATCGGGCAGGGGCTGACAGATACGCAGTATTTT
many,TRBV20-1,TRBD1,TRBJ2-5,CSASKDRVQETQYF,TGCAGTGCTAGTAAGGACAGGGTCCAAGAGACCCAGTACTTC
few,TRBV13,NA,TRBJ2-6,CASSLGPGAGANVLTF,TGTGCCAGCAGCTTAGGCCCGGGAGCTGGGGCCAACGTCCTGACTTTC
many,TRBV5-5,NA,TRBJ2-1,CASSLVGSGAYNEQFF,TGTGCCAGCAGCTTGGTAGGCAGCGGAGCCTACAATGAGCAGTTCTTC
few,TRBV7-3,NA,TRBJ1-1,CASSLAGARNTEAFF,TGTGCCAGCAGCTTAGCAGGGGCGAGGAACACTGAAGCTTTCTTT
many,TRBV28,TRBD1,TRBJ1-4,CASSFSGGGEKLFF,TGTGCCAGCAGTTTTTCAGGGGGAGGCGAAAAACTGTTTTTT
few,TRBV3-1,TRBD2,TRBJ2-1,CASSPPGTSGRNEQFF,TGTGCCAGCAGCCCCCCGGGGACTAGCGGGAGGAATGAGCAGTTCTTC
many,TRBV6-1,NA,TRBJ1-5,CASSEINGGTTNQPQHF,TGTGCCAGCAGTGAAATAAACGGCGGGACCACCAATCAGCCCCAGCATTTT
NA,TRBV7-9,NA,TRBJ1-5,CASSPALGGNQPQHF,TGTGCCAGCAGCCCCGCGTTGGGGGGGAATCAGCCCCAGCATTTT
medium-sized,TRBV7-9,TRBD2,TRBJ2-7,CASSWRASGSTYEQYF,TGTGCCAGCAGCTGGAGGGCTAGCGGGTCGACCTACGAGCAGTACTTC
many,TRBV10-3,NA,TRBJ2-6,CAISGGVSGANVLTF,TGTGCCATCAGTGGGGGCGTCTCTGGGGCCAACGTCCTGACTTTC
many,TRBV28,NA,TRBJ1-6,CASSSLFPRGSPLHF,TGTGCCAGCAGTTCTTTGTTTCCGCGGGGTTCACCCCTCCACTTT
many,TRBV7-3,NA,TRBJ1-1,CASSLARAANTEAFF,TGTGCCAGCAGCTTAGCCCGGGCCGCGAACACTGAAGCTTTCTTT
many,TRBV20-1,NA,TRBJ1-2,CSATDISNYGYTF,TGCAGTGCTACGGACATTTCTAACTATGGCTACACCTTC
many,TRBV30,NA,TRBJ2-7,CAWKMAGSSYEQYF,TGTGCCTGGAAAATGGCAGGGTCCTCCTACGAGCAGTACTTC
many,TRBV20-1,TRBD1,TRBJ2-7,CSAIGTGEEQYF,TGCAGTGCTATAGGGACAGGGGAGGAGCAGTACTTC
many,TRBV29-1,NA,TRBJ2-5,CSGSSRETQYF,TGCAGCGGAAGTAGTCGGGAGACCCAGTACTTC
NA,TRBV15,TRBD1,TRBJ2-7,CATSRDRGLYEQYF,TGTGCCACCAGCAGAGACAGGGGGCTCTACGAGCAGTACTTC
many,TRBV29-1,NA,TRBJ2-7,CSVVGNYEQYF,TGCAGCGTTGTGGGGAACTACGAGCAGTACTTC
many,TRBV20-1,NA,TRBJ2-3,CSARGPLVSDTQYF,TGCAGTGCTAGAGGGCCCCTTGTATCAGATACGCAGTATTTT
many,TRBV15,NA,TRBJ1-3,CATSRDPDARGNTIYF,TGTGCCACCAGCAGAGATCCCGATGCACGCGGAAACACCATATATTTT
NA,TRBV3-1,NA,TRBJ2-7,CASSQALAYEQYF,TGTGCCAGCAGCCAAGCGCTAGCCTACGAGCAGTACTTC
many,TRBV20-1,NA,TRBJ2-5,CSASSRGQETQYF,TGCAGTGCTAGCTCCCGGGGCCAAGAGACCCAGTACTTC
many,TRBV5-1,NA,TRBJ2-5,CASSLDPGAIQETQYF,TGCGCCAGCAGCTTGGATCCAGGGGCCATCCAAGAGACCCAGTACTTC
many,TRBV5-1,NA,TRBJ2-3,CASSRGDGATDTQYF,TGCGCCAGCAGCCGTGGGGACGGAGCCACAGATACGCAGTATTTT
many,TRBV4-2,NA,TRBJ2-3,CASRFYSESTDTQYF,TGTGCCAGCAGGTTTTACAGCGAAAGCACAGATACGCAGTATTTT
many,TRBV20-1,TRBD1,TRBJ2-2,CSARANEGARTGELFF,TGCAGTGCTAGAGCGAACGAGGGGGCTAGGACCGGGGAGCTGTTTTTT
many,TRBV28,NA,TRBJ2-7,CASSLYINYEQYF,TGTGCCAGCAGTTTGTACATAAACTACGAGCAGTACTTC
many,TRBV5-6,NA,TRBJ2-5,CASSFTTPPETQYF,TGTGCCAGCAGCTTCACTACACCGCCAGAGACCCAGTACTTC
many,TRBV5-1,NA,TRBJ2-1,CASSFRDYNEQFF,TGCGCCAGCAGCTTTCGGGACTACAATGAGCAGTTCTTC
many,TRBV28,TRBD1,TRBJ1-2,CASSLQGVYGYTF,TGTGCCAGCAGTCTACAGGGGGTGTATGGCTACACCTTC
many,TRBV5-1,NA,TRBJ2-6,CASSFGPVSGANVLTF,TGCGCCAGCAGCTTCGGTCCAGTCTCTGGGGCCAACGTCCTGACTTTC
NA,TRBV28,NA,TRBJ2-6,CASRISGANVLTF,TGTGCCAGCAGAATCTCTGGGGCCAACGTCCTGACTTTC
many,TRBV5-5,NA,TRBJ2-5,CASSLRTVQETQYF,TGTGCCAGCAGCCTCCGGACGGTCCAAGAGACCCAGTACTTC
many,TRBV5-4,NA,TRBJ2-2,CASSPRENTGELFF,TGTGCCAGCAGCCCCCGGGAGAACACCGGGGAGCTGTTTTTT
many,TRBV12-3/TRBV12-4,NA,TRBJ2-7,CASRGGAYEQYF,TGTGCCAGCAGAGGCGGAGCCTACGAGCAGTACTTC
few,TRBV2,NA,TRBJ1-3,CASGEGRGSGNTIYF,TGTGCCAGTGGTGAAGGGAGGGGAAGTGGAAACACCATATATTTT
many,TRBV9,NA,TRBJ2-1,CASSVEAGSSYNEQFF,TGTGCCAGCAGCGTAGAGGCCGGGAGTTCCTACAATGAGCAGTTCTTC
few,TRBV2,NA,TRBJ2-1,CASSDRGLPYNEQFF,TGTGCCAGCAGTGACAGGGGACTCCCCTACAATGAGCAGTTCTTC
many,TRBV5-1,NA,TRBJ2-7,CASSLVAGQVEQYF,TGCGCCAGCAGCTTGGTGGCGGGGCAGGTCGAGCAGTACTTC
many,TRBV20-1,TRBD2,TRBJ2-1,CSAGREGNEQFF,TGCAGTGCCGGGAGGGAGGGGAATGAGCAGTTCTTC
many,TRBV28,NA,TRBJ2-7,CASSLVFGGYEQYF,TGTGCCAGCAGTTTAGTCTTCGGGGGCTACGAGCAGTACTTC
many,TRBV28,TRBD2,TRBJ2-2,CASRPGLADSTGELFF,TGTGCCAGCAGACCGGGACTAGCGGATTCCACCGGGGAGCTGTTTTTT